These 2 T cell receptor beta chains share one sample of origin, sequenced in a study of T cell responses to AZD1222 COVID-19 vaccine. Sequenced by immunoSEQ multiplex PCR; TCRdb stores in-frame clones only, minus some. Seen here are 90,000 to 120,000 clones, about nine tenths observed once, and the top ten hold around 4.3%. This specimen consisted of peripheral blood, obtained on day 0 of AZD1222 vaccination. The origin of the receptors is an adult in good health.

The CDR3 protein is CASGLGTGDYSNQPQHF. The CDR3 DNA follows: TGTGCCAGCGGATTGGGGACAGGAGACTATAGCAATCAGCCCCAGCATTTT. The chain has TRBV11-2 and TRBJ1-5, with 8 bases identical to TRBD1. Per germline, CDR1 SGHAT and CDR2 FQNNGV. Trimming removed 8 bases from V and 0 bases from J; junction bases left unmatched: 12. This CDR3 has 17 amino acids.

The CDR3 nucleotides read TGTGCCAGCAGCGTGGACAGGGGGCATGCTGAAGCTTTCTTT. The encoded protein is CASSVDRGHAEAFF. V usage is TRBV9 and J usage is TRBJ1-1; TRBD1 aligns across 11 bases. V lost 2 bases, J lost 6 bases, and 3 bases stayed unmatched. The CDR3 contains 14 residues. The germline V gene has CDR1 SGDLS and CDR2 YYNGEE.